The text below deals with one T cell receptor beta chain. The antigen remains unidentified. In the source study's methods: Sequence data from immunoSEQ were junction-only and lacked quality scores; consequently, filtering differed. Sequencing used immunoSEQ multiplex PCR; TCRdb keeps in-frame clones, though not all of them. The DNA gave D and trimming, while V, J and clone size come from that table. In the table there are approximately 500,000 clones, 90% to 96% of which are singletons. This CDR3 is built from 13 residues. Germline values: CDR1 MDHEN, CDR2 SYDVKM. Trimming cost V 8 bases and J 6 bases, with 16 bases left between them. The data originate from a study of shared clonotypes between healthy human individuals. General study results and limits: Some naive CD4 clonotypes, roughly 4.5%, turned up in common across a few donors. Clonotype sharing among donors likely depends on sequencing depth. Only blood was sampled, and tissue TCR repertoires likely differ from blood ones.

Sequencing was performed on naive CD4+ T cells sorted from blood. Subset indicated: CD45RA+ positively selected. The chain couples TRBV28 to TRBJ1-1; tentatively, D is TRBD1 (6 bases). The receptor's source is a woman younger than 45 in good health. This chain's CDR3 is CASRLLTGSEAFF. The CDR3 DNA is TGTGCCAGCCGCCTCCTTACAGGGTCTGAAGCTTTCTTT.